The clone carrying this TCR beta chain has at least ten counts. Its antigen is undetermined. The sample comes from a study of identical twins. Findings of the study overall: Conclusions relied on cross-sectional statistical analysis, not following the same donors.

Template switching created a universal primer site, and the cDNA included unique molecular identifiers. TCRdb re-analysed the 5' RACE reads in MiXCR, keeping a single row per CDR3 protein. The sample has approximately 620,000 distinct CDR3 sequences, 8.6% seen once. The same data also went into a second study, on yellow fever vaccine responses in identical twins.

The specimen was PBMCs. The origin of this receptor is a woman younger than 30 in good health.

CDR3 region: CASSLSGTPNQPQHF. For the CDR3, the DNA is TGTGCCAGCAGTTTGTCCGGGACACCCAATCAGCCCCAGCATTTT. The V and J genes are TRBV12-3 or TRBV12-4 and TRBJ1-5, with a weak D call TRBD1 (6 bases). Trimming cost V 3 bases and J 3 bases, with 12 bases left between them. CDR3 length: 15 amino acids.